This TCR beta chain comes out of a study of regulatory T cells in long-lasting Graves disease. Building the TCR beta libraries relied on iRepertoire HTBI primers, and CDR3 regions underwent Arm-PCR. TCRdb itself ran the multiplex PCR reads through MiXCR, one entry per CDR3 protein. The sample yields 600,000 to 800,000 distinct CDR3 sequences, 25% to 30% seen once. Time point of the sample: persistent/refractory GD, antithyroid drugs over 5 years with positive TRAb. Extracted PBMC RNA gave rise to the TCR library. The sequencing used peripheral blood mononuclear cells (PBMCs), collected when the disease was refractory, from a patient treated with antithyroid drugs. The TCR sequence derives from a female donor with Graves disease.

The CDR3 bases are TGTGCCAGCAGTTCCTGGGGCGCTGAAGCTTTCTTT. Translated, it gives CASSSWGAEAFF. The gene calls are TRBV6-5 and TRBJ1-1; tentatively, D is TRBD1 (5 bases). Between the trimmed V and J ends, which lost 4 bases and 6 bases, there was a span of 9 bases. From germline, CDR1 is MNHEY and CDR2 SVGAGI. There are 12 residues in the CDR3.